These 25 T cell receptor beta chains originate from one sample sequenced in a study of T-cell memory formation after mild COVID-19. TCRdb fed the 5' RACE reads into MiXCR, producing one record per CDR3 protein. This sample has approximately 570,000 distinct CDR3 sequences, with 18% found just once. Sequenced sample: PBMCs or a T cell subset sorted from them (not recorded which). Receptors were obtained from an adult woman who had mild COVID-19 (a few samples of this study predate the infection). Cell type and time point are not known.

CDR3 amino acids: CASSHLGGYTF. The CDR3 DNA reads TGCGCCAGCAGCCACCTCGGTGGCTACACCTTC. The chain recombines TRBV4-1 with TRBJ1-2; D unresolved. The CDR3 loop spans 11 amino acids. Trimming took off 3 bases at V and 7 bases at J, with 6 bases between the two ends. Germline values: CDR1 MGHRA, CDR2 YSYEKL.

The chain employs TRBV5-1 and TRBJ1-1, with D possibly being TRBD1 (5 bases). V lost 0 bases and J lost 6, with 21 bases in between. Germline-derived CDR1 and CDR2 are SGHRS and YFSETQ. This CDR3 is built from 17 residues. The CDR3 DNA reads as TGCGCCAGCAGCTTGGGGGGTTACGTGGGGGAGGCTGCTGAAGCTTTCTTT. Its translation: CASSLGGYVGEAAEAFF.

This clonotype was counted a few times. The CDR3 here is CASSSSREQYF. The CDR3 coding sequence is TGTGCCAGCAGCTCCAGTCGAGAGCAGTACTTC. This chain links TRBV7-9 with TRBJ2-7; D uncertain. This CDR3 is built from 11 residues. V lost 4 bases, J lost 7 bases, and 8 bases lay in between. CDR1 is SEHNR and CDR2 is FQNEAQ in the germline V gene (reference sequence). Combining the CDR3 with reference TRBV7-9 and TRBJ2-7 gives the whole variable domain DTGVSQNPRHKITKRGQNVTFRCDPISEHNRLYWYRQTLGQGPEFLTYFQNEAQLEKSRLLSDRFSAERPKGSFSTLEIQRTEQGDSAMYLCASSSSREQYFGPGTRLTVT.

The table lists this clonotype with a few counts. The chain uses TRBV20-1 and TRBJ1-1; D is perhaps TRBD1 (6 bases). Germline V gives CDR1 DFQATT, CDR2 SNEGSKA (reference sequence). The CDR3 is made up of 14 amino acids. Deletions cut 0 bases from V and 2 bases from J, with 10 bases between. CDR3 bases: TGCAGTGCTAGAGAAACAGGGCCCAACACTGAAGCTTTCTTT. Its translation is CSARETGPNTEAFF.

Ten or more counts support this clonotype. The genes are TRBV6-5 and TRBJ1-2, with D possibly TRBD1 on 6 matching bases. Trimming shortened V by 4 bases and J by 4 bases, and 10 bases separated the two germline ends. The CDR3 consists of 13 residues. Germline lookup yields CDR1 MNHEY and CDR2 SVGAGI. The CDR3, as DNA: TGTGCCAGCAGTTTTGACAGGTCCTATGGCTACACCTTC. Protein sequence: CASSFDRSYGYTF.

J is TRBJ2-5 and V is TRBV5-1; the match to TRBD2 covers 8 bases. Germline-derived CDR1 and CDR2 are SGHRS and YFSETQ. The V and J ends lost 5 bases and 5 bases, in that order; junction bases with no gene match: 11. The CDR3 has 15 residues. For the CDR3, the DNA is TGCGCCAGCAGAAATCAGCGCGCGGGGGGCGAGACCCAGTACTTC. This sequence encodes CASRNQRAGGETQYF.

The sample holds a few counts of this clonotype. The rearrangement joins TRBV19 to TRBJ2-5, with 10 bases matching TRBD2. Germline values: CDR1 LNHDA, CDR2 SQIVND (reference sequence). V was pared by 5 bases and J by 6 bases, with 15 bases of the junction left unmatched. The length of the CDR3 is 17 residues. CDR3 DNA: TGTGCCAGTAGTGTAACGGGAAGCGGGACTAGCGTACAGACCCAGTACTTC. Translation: CASSVTGSGTSVQTQYF. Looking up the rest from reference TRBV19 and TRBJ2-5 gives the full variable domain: DGGITQSPKYLFRKEGQNVTLSCEQNLNHDAMYWYRQDPGQGLRLIYYSQIVNDFQKGDIAEGYSVSREKKESFPLTVTSAQKNPTAFYLCASSVTGSGTSVQTQYFGPGTRLLVL.

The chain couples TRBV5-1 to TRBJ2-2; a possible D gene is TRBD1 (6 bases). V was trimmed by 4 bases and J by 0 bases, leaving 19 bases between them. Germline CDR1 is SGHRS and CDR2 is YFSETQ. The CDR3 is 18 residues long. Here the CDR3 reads CASSTPGQAPANTGELFF. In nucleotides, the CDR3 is TGCGCCAGCAGCACCCCGGGACAAGCCCCCGCGAACACCGGGGAGCTGTTTTTT.

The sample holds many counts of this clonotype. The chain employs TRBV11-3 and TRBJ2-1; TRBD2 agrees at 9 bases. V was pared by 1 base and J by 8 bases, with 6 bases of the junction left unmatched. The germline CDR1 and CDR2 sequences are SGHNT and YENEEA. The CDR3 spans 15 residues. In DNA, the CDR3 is TGTGCCAGCAGCTTAGGCGGGGGGGCCATGTATGAGCAGTTCTTC. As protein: CASSLGGGAMYEQFF.

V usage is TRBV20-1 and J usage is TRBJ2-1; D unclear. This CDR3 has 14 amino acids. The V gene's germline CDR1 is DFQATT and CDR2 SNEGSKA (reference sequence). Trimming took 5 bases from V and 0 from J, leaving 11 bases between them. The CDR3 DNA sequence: TGCAGTGCTGAGTCTGCGAGCTCCTACAATGAGCAGTTCTTC. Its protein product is CSAESASSYNEQFF.

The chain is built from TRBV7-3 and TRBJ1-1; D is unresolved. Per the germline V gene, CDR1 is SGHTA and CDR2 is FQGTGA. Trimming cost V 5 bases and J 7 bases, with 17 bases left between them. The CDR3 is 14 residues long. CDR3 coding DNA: TGTGCCAGCAGCCCTCGTCCCACGGTCGGTGAAGCTTTCTTT. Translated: CASSPRPTVGEAFF.

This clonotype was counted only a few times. The CDR3 sequence: CASSLNRLGSNTEAFF. The CDR3 nucleotides read TGTGCCAGCAGCTTAAATCGGCTCGGCTCGAACACTGAAGCTTTCTTT. The rearrangement links TRBV7-6 to TRBJ1-1; unclear D gene. The V end was cut by 2 bases, the J end by 1 base, with 14 bases between. Germline lookup yields CDR1 SGHVS and CDR2 FNYEAQ. The CDR3 loop spans 16 amino acids.

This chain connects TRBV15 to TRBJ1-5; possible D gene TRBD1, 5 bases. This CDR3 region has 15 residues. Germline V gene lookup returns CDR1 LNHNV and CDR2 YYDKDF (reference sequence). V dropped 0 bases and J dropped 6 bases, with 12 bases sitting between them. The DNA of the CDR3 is TGTGCCACCAGCAGAGATGCGGGGCTGGGTCAGCCCCAGCATTTT. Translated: CATSRDAGLGQPQHF.

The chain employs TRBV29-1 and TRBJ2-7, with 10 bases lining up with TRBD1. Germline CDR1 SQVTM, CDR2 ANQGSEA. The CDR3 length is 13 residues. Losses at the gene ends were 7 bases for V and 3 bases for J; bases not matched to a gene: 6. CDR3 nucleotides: TGCAGCGCTCGACAGGGGGCGCGCTACGAGCAGTACTTC. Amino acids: CSARQGARYEQYF.

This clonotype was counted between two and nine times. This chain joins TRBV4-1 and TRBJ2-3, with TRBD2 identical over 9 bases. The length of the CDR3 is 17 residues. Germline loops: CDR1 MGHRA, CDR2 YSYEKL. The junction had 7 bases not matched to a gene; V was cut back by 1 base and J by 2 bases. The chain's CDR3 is CASSQVDKREVTDTQYF. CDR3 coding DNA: TGCGCCAGCAGCCAAGTGGATAAGCGGGAGGTCACAGATACGCAGTATTTT.

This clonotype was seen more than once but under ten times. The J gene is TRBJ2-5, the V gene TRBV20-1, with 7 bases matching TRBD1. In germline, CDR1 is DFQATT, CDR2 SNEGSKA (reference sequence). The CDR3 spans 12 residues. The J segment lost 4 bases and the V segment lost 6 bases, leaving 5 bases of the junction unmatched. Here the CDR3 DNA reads TGCAGTGCAAAAAGGGGGCTAGAGACCCAGTACTTC. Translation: CSAKRGLETQYF.

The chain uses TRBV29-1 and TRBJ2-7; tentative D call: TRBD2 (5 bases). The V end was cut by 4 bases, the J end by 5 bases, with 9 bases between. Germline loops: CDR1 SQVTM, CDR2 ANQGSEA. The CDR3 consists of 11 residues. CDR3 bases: TGCAGCGTTGTATCGGGGAACGAGCAGTACTTC. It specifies CSVVSGNEQYF.

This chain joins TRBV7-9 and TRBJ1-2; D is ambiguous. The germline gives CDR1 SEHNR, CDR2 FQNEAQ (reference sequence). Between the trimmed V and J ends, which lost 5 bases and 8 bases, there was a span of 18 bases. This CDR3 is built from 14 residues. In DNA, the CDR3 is TGTGCCAGCAGCCTCATACTTGTCGACCGCGGCTACACCTTC. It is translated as CASSLILVDRGYTF.

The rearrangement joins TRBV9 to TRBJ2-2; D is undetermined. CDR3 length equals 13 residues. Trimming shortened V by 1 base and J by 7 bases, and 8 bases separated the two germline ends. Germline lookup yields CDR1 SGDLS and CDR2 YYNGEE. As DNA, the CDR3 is TGTGCCAGCAGCGTATACGTGGGCGGGGAGCTGTTTTTT. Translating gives CASSVYVGGELFF.

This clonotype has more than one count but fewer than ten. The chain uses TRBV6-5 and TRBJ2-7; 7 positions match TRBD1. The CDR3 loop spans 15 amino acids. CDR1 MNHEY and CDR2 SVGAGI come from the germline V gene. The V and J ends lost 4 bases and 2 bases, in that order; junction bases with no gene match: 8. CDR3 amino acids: CASSSRTGKAYEQYF. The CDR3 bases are TGTGCCAGCAGTTCTAGGACAGGCAAGGCCTACGAGCAGTACTTC.

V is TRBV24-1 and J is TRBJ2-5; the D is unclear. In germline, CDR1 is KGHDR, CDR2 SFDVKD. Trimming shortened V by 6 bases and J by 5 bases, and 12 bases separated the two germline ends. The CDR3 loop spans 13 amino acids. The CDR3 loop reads CATSSTVRETQYF. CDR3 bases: TGTGCCACCAGTTCCACCGTCCGGGAGACCCAGTACTTC.

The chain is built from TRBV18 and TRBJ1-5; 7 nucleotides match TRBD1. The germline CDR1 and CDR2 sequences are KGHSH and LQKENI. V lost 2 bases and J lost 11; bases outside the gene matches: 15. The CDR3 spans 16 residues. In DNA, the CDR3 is TGTGCCAGCTCACCAGTTTCCGGACAGGTTGAATGGGCCCAGCATTTT. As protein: CASSPVSGQVEWAQHF. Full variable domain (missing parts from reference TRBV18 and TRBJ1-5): NAGVMQNPRHLVRRRGQEARLRCSPMKGHSHVYWYRQLPEEGLKFMVYLQKENIIDESGMPKERFSAEFPKEGPSILRIQQVVRGDSAAYFCASSPVSGQVEWAQHFGDGTRLSIL.

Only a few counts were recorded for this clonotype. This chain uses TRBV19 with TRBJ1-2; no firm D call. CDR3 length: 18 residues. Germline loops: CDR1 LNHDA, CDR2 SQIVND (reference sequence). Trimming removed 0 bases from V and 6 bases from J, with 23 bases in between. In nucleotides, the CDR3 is TGTGCCAGTAGTATAGATCTGTCCCCCGGAATTTGGTATAATGGCTACACCTTC. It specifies CASSIDLSPGIWYNGYTF.

The CDR3 DNA reads as TGCGCCAGCAAAACGGGATCCTACAATGAGCAGTTCTTC. It codes for CASKTGSYNEQFF. This sequence joins TRBV5-1 and TRBJ2-1; D is perhaps TRBD2 (5 bases). Germline CDR1 is SGHRS and CDR2 is YFSETQ. The ends were cut back, 6 bases at V and 1 base at J, with 8 bases in the middle. The length of the CDR3 is 13 residues. Drawing the rest from reference TRBV5-1 and TRBJ2-1, the complete variable domain is KAGVTQTPRYLIKTRGQQVTLSCSPISGHRSVSWYQQTPGQGLQFLFEYFSETQRNKGNFPGRFSGRQFSNSRSEMNVSTLELGDSALYLCASKTGSYNEQFFGPGTRLTVL.

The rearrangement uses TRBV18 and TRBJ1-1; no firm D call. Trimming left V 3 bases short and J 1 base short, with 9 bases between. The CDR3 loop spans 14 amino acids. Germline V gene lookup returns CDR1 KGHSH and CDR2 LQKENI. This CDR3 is CASSPDGRNTEAFF. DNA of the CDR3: TGTGCCAGCTCACCGGACGGAAGGAACACTGAAGCTTTCTTT.